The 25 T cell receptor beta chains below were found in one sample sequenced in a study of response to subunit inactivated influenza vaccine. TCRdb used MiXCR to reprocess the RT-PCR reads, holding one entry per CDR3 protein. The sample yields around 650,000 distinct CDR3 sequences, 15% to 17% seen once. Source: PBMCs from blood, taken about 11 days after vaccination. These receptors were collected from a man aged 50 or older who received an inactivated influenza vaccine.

CDR3 region: CSARRLAGARDEQFF. As DNA, the CDR3 is TGCAGTGCTAGAAGACTAGCGGGAGCTCGGGATGAGCAGTTCTTC. The J gene is TRBJ2-1, the V gene TRBV20-1; TRBD2 matches at 12 bases. The CDR3 is 15 amino acids. CDR1 is DFQATT, CDR2 SNEGSKA, per germline (reference sequence). The V gene end was trimmed by 2 bases and the J gene end by 8 bases; junction bases not matched to a gene: 7.

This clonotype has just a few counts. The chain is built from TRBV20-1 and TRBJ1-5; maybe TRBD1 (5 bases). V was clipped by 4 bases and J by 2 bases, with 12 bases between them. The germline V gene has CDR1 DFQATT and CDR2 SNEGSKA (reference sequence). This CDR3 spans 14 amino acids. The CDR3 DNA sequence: TGCAGTGCTATCCCCGACAGAGGCAATCAGCCCCAGCATTTT. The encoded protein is CSAIPDRGNQPQHF.

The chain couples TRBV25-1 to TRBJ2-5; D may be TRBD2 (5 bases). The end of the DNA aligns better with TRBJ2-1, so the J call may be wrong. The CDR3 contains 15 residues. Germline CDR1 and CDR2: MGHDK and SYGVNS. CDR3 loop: CASSETTGLLETQFF. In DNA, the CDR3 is TGTGCCAGCAGTGAAACTACGGGGTTACTAGAGACCCAGTTCTTC.

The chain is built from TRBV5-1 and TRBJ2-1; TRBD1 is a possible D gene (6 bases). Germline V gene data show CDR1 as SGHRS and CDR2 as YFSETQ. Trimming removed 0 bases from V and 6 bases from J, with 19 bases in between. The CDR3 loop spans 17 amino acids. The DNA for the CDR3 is TGCGCCAGCAGCTTGGGAAAGGGGGTGCTACTGGGCAATGAGCAGTTCTTC. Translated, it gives CASSLGKGVLLGNEQFF.

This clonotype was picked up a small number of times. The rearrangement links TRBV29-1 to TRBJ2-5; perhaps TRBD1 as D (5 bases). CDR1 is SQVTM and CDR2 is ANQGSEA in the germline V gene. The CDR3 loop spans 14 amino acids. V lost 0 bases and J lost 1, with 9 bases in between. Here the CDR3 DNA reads TGCAGCGTTGAAGATAAGGGGATCCAAGAGACCCAGTACTTC. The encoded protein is CSVEDKGIQETQYF.

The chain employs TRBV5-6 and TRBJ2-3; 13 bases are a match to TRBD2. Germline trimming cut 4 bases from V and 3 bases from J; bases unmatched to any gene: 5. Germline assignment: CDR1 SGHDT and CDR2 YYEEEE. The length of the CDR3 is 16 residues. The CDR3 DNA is TGTGCCAGCAGCCTGACTAGCGGGGGGATAACAGATACGCAGTATTTT. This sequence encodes CASSLTSGGITDTQYF. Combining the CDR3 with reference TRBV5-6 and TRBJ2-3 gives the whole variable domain DAGVTQSPTHLIKTRGQQVTLRCSPKSGHDTVSWYQQALGQGPQFIFQYYEEEERQRGNFPDRFSGHQFPNYSSELNVNALLLGDSALYLCASSLTSGGITDTQYFGPGTRLTVL.

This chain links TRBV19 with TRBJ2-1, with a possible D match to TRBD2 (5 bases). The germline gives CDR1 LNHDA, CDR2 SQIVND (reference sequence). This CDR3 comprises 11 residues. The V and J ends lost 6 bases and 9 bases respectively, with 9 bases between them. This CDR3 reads CASSNRGEQFF. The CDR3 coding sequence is TGTGCCAGTAGCAATCGGGGTGAGCAGTTCTTC. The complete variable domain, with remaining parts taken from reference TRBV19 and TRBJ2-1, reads DGGITQSPKYLFRKEGQNVTLSCEQNLNHDAMYWYRQDPGQGLRLIYYSQIVNDFQKGDIAEGYSVSREKKESFPLTVTSAQKNPTAFYLCASSNRGEQFFGPGTRLTVL.

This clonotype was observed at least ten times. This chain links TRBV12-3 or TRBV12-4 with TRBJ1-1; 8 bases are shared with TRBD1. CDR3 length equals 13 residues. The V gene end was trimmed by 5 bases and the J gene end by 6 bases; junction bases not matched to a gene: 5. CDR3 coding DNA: TGTGCCAGCAGTCCCCAGGGGGCCTCTGAAGCTTTCTTT. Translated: CASSPQGASEAFF.

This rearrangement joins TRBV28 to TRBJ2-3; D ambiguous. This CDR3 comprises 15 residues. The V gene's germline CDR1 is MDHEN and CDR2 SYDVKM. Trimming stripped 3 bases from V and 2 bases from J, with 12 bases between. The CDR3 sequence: CASSLWQSNTDTQYF. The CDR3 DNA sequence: TGTGCCAGCAGTTTGTGGCAGTCGAACACAGATACGCAGTATTTT.

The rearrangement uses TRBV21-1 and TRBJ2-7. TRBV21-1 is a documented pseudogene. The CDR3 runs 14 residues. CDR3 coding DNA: TGTGCCAGCAGCAAAGAGGACGGCTCCTACGAGCAGTACTTC. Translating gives CASSKEDGSYEQYF.

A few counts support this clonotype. The CDR3 reads CASSPRGDSNYGYTF. DNA of the CDR3: TGTGCCAGCTCACCACGTGGGGATTCTAACTATGGCTACACCTTC. The rearrangement joins TRBV18 to TRBJ1-2; D not certain. V lost 1 base and J 0 bases, leaving 9 bases between the germline ends. The germline gives CDR1 KGHSH, CDR2 LQKENI. The CDR3 has 15 residues.

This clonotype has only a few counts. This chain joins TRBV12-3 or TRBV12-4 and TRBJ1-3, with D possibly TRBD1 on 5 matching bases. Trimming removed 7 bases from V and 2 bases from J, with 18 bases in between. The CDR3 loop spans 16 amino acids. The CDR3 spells CASNFISREAGNTIYF. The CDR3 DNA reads TGTGCCAGCAATTTTATTTCCAGGGAAGCTGGAAACACCATATATTTT.

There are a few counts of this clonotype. This CDR3 reads CASRTASGSIYNEQFF. The CDR3 DNA reads TGTGCCAGCAGAACTGCGAGCGGGAGTATTTACAATGAGCAGTTCTTC. V usage is TRBV7-2 and J usage is TRBJ2-1; 8 bases are a match to TRBD2. Germline V gives CDR1 SGHTA, CDR2 FQGNSA. V lost 6 bases and J lost 4; bases outside the gene matches: 11. This CDR3 is built from 16 residues.

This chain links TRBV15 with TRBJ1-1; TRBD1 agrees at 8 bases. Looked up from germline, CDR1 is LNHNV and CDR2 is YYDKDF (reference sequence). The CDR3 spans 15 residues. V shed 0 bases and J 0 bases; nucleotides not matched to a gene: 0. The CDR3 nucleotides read TGTGCCACCAGCAGAGAGGACAGGGTGAACACTGAAGCTTTCTTT. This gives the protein CATSREDRVNTEAFF.

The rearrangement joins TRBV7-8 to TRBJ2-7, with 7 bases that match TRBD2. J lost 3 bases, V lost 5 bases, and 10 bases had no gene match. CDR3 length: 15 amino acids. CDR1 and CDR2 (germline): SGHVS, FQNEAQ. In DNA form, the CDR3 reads TGTGCCAGCAGCCCAGAGGGAACTAGCGACTACGAGCAGTACTTC. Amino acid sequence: CASSPEGTSDYEQYF. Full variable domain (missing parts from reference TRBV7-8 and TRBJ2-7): GAGVSQSPRYKVAKRGQDVALRCDPISGHVSLFWYQQALGQGPEFLTYFQNEAQLDKSGLPSDRFFAERPEGSVSTLKIQRTQQEDSAVYLCASSPEGTSDYEQYFGPGTRLTVT.

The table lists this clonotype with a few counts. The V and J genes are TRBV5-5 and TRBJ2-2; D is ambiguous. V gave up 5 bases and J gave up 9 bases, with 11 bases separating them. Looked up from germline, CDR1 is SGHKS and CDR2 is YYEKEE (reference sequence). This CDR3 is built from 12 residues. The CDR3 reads CASSFTARELFF. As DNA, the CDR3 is TGTGCCAGCAGTTTTACGGCCCGGGAGCTGTTTTTT.

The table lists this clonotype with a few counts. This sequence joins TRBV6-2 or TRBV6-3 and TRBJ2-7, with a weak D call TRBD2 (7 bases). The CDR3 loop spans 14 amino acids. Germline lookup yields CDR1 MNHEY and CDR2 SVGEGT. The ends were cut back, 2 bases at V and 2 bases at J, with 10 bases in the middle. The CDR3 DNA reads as TGTGCCAGCAGTTACCGCGGGGGCCCCTACGAGCAGTACTTC. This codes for CASSYRGGPYEQYF.

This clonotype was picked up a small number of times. In DNA, the CDR3 is TGTGCCAGCAGCGTCGGGACTTTGGGCAATCAGCCCCAGCATTTT. Translating gives CASSVGTLGNQPQHF. The chain is built from TRBV9 and TRBJ1-5, with D possibly being TRBD1 (5 bases). Trimming took 2 bases from V and 2 from J, leaving 11 bases between them. The CDR3 length is 15 residues. Germline CDR1 SGDLS, CDR2 YYNGEE.

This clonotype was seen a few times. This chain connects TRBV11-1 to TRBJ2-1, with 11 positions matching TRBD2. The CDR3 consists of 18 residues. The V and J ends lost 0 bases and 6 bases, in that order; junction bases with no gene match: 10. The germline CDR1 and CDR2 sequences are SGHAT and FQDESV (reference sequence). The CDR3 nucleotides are TGTGCCAGCAGCTTAGCACTAGCGGGGGCCCCTCGGGCCAATGAGCAGTTCTTC. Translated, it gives CASSLALAGAPRANEQFF.

The CDR3 here is CASSGPGGYTQYF. In DNA form, the CDR3 reads TGTGCCAGCAGTGGCCCGGGCGGCTATACGCAGTATTTT. V and J are TRBV6-2 or TRBV6-3 and TRBJ2-3; D remains unclear. Germline V gene sequence: CDR1 MNHEY, CDR2 SVGEGT. The CDR3 length is 13 residues. V lost 5 bases to trimming and J lost 7 bases, with 13 bases between them.

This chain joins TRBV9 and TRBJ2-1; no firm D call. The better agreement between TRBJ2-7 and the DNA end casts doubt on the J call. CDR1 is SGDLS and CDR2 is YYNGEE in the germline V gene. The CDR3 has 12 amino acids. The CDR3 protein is CASSVAVHEQYF. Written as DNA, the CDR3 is TGTGCCAGCAGCGTAGCCGTCCATGAGCAGTACTTC.

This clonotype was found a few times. CDR3 loop: CASSYGGSTQYF. The CDR3 DNA reads TGTGCCAGCAGTTACGGGGGCTCTACGCAGTATTTT. J is TRBJ2-3 and V is TRBV6-5; perhaps TRBD1 as D (6 bases). CDR1 and CDR2 from the germline V gene are MNHEY and SVGAGI. The V end was cut by 2 bases, the J end by 8 bases, with 8 bases between. The CDR3 has 12 amino acids.

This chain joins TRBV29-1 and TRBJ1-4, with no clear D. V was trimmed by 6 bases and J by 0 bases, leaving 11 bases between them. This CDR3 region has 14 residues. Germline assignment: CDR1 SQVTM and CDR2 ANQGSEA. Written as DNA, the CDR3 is TGCAGCGTAGTGACGGATGCAACTAATGAAAAACTGTTTTTT. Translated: CSVVTDATNEKLFF.

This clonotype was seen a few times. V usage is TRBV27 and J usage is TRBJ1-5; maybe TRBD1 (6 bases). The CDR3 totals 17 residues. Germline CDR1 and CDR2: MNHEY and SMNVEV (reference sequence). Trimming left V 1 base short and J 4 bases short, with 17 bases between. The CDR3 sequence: CASSLYGRQGNNQPQHF. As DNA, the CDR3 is TGTGCCAGCAGTTTATACGGAAGGCAGGGGAATAATCAGCCCCAGCATTTT.

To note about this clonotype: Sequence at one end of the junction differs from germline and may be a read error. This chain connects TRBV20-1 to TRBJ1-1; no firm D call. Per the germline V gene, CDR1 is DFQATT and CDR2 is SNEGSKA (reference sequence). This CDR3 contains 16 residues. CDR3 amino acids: CSATPGAVRVDTEVFF. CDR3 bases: TGCAGTGCGACCCCGGGCGCGGTAAGGGTCGACACTGAAGTTTTCTTT.